This entry describes one T cell receptor beta chain. These data belong to a study of blood T cell repertoires in COVID-19. Authors' methods: By means of reference gene primer amplification, nucleated cell counts were estimated. Using immunoSEQ multiplex PCR, the repertoire was profiled, and TCRdb retains in-frame clones only, with some absent. The V and J calls and clone size are taken from that table; D and trimming were inferred from the DNA. Of some 200,000 clones listed, around 94% are singletons. Patients from Seattle were sampled longitudinally, starting during active infection. This sequence originates from a young man with COVID-19, enrolled during active disease. The sample consisted of peripheral blood.

The CDR3 region is CASSDSLGNTEAFF. The CDR3 bases are TGCGCCAGCAGTGACTCCCTAGGCAACACTGAAGCTTTCTTT. The chain carries TRBV10-1 and TRBJ1-1; no clear D gene. There are 14 residues in the CDR3. V was shortened by 3 bases and J by 2 bases, with 10 bases between the two germline ends. CDR1 is WNHNN, CDR2 SYGVQD, per germline (reference sequence).